These 31 T cell receptor beta chains came from one sample sequenced in a study of PD-L1 blockade in urothelial cancer. The assay was immunoSEQ multiplex PCR, and TCRdb's table has in-frame clones only and misses some. The sample has approximately 71,000 clones; about 83% are singletons. Time point defined: pretreatment peripheral blood. Specimen: PBMCs, collected around atezolizumab (anti-PD-L1) treatment. All receptors come from a woman in her sixties or seventies with urothelial cancer.

This sequence joins TRBV5-1 and TRBJ2-5, with a tentative D call TRBD2 (5 bases). This CDR3 has 11 amino acids. Germline V gene sequence: CDR1 SGHRS, CDR2 YFSETQ. The V end was cut by 3 bases, the J end by 11 bases, with 11 bases between. CDR3 nucleotide sequence: TGCGCCAGCAGCTCCGGTCCGGGACAGTACTTC. Its translation is CASSSGPGQYF.

This clone was seen only once. J is TRBJ2-7 and V is TRBV6-5; D might be TRBD2 (6 bases). The CDR3 has 12 amino acids. The V gene's germline CDR1 is MNHEY and CDR2 SVGAGI. Trimming removed 6 bases from V and 5 bases from J, with 11 bases in between. The CDR3: CASRGAGNEQYF. Here the CDR3 DNA reads TGTGCCAGCAGGGGTGCGGGGAACGAGCAGTACTTC.

The chain combines TRBV27 with TRBJ2-3; the match to TRBD2 covers 10 bases. This CDR3 comprises 17 residues. V dropped 5 bases and J dropped 2; count of bases not matched to a gene: 10. Germline V CDR1 and CDR2: MNHEY, SMNVEV (reference sequence). Written as DNA, the CDR3 is TGTGCCAGCAGTAAGACCGGACTAGCGGCGAACACAGATACGCAGTATTTT. Amino acids: CASSKTGLAANTDTQYF.

V gene TRBV5-1 combines with J gene TRBJ2-3; maybe TRBD2 (5 bases). The CDR3 is made up of 16 amino acids. With 1 base removed from V and 0 bases from J, the gap between germline ends came to 12 bases. CDR1 and CDR2 (germline): SGHRS, YFSETQ. CDR3 sequence: CASSLSGAASTDTQYF. DNA for the CDR3: TGCGCCAGCAGCTTGAGCGGAGCGGCTAGCACAGATACGCAGTATTTT.

The V gene is TRBV30, the J gene TRBJ1-2; no reliable D call. Germline V gene data show CDR1 as GTSNPN and CDR2 as SVGIG (reference sequence). The CDR3 loop spans 11 amino acids. Trimming pared 2 bases from V and 9 bases from J, leaving 10 bases between. The chain's CDR3 is CAWSKAGSYTF. CDR3 nucleotide sequence: TGTGCCTGGAGTAAGGCCGGGAGCTACACCTTC. The full variable domain, its missing parts supplied by reference TRBV30 and TRBJ1-2, is SQTIHQWPATLVQPVGSPLSLECTVEGTSNPNLYWYRQAAGRGLQLLFYSVGIGQISSEVPQNLSASRPQDRQFILSSKKLLLSDSGFYLCAWSKAGSYTFGSGTRLTVV.

This clone was observed a handful of times. The V and J genes are TRBV30 and TRBJ1-4, with TRBD1 matching over 8 bases. This CDR3 region has 14 residues. CDR1 is GTSNPN, CDR2 SVGIG, per germline (reference sequence). V gave up 4 bases and J gave up 7 bases; unmatched junction bases: 8. CDR3 nucleotides: TGTGCCTGGACTCGACAGGGGATGGGTGAAAAACTGTTTTTT. This codes for CAWTRQGMGEKLFF.

V gene TRBV6-5 combines with J gene TRBJ1-2, with unresolved D. Germline CDR1 MNHEY, CDR2 SVGAGI. The CDR3 is 16 residues long. Trimming removed 0 bases from V and 0 bases from J, with 11 bases in between. The CDR3 spells CASSYSSYSANYGYTF. The CDR3 coding sequence is TGTGCCAGCAGTTACTCGTCGTACAGTGCTAACTATGGCTACACCTTC.

V is TRBV5-1 and J is TRBJ2-2, with a weak D call TRBD1 (5 bases). Germline V lookup: CDR1 SGHRS, CDR2 YFSETQ. The CDR3 consists of 13 residues. V lost 8 bases to trimming and J lost 1 base, with 9 bases between them. The CDR3 coding sequence is TGCGCCAGGCCGACAGAGAACACCGGGGAGCTGTTTTTT. This codes for CARPTENTGELFF.

The chain recombines TRBV2 with TRBJ1-4; D uncertain. Germline V gene lookup returns CDR1 SNHLY and CDR2 FYNNEI. This CDR3 has 15 amino acids. V was cut by 4 bases and J by 0 bases, with 9 bases left in between. CDR3 sequence (DNA): TGTGCCAGCAGTGCCAATCCAACAACTAATGAAAAACTGTTTTTT. The encoded protein is CASSANPTTNEKLFF. Combining the CDR3 with reference TRBV2 and TRBJ1-4 gives the whole variable domain EPEVTQTPSHQVTQMGQEVILRCVPISNHLYFYWYRQILGQKVEFLVSFYNNEISEKSEIFDDQFSVERPDGSNFTLKIRSTKLEDSAMYFCASSANPTTNEKLFFGSGTQLSVL.

The chain links TRBV5-8 to TRBJ2-5, with D perhaps matching TRBD2 (6 bases). The CDR3 is 16 residues long. Per the germline V gene, CDR1 is SGHTS and CDR2 is YDEGEE. Trimming cost V 4 bases and J 2 bases, with 18 bases left between them. The DNA of the CDR3 is TGTGCCAGCAGCCCGGGAAGTAGCGGTGCTCAAGAGACCCAGTACTTC. This gives the protein CASSPGSSGAQETQYF. Filled out from reference TRBV5-8 and TRBJ2-5, the complete variable domain reads EAGVTQSPTHLIKTRGQQATLRCSPISGHTSVYWYQQALGLGLQFLLWYDEGEERNRGNFPPRFSGRQFPNYSSELNVNALELEDSALYLCASSPGSSGAQETQYFGPGTRLLVL.

The chain is built from TRBV5-6 and TRBJ2-3; D is uncertain. This CDR3 spans 15 amino acids. Germline values: CDR1 SGHDT, CDR2 YYEEEE. Trimming cost V 0 bases and J 2 bases, with 10 bases left between them. The CDR3 region has the DNA TGTGCCAGCAGCTTGGAGAGACTCATCACAGATACGCAGTATTTT. Its translation is CASSLERLITDTQYF.

This chain links TRBV30 with TRBJ1-3, with a possible D match to TRBD1 (6 bases). The length of the CDR3 is 14 residues. The V end was cut by 5 bases, the J end by 0 bases, with 11 bases between. Germline V gene data show CDR1 as GTSNPN and CDR2 as SVGIG (reference sequence). As DNA, the CDR3 is TGTGCCTGGGATGGACAGCCCTCTGGAAACACCATATATTTT. Encoded protein: CAWDGQPSGNTIYF. Looking up the rest from reference TRBV30 and TRBJ1-3 gives the full variable domain: SQTIHQWPATLVQPVGSPLSLECTVEGTSNPNLYWYRQAAGRGLQLLFYSVGIGQISSEVPQNLSASRPQDRQFILSSKKLLLSDSGFYLCAWDGQPSGNTIYFGEGSWLTVV.

The chain recombines TRBV19 with TRBJ2-7; 7 nucleotides line up with TRBD1. This CDR3 contains 15 residues. V lost 6 bases to trimming and J lost 0 bases; unmatched junction nucleotides: 8. CDR1 is LNHDA and CDR2 is SQIVND in the germline V gene (reference sequence). The CDR3 coding sequence is TGTGCCAGTAGATCCGGGACAGAACTCTCCTACGAGCAGTACTTC. As protein: CASRSGTELSYEQYF.

This sequence joins TRBV6-1 and TRBJ1-6; D may be TRBD1 (6 bases). Germline V gene sequence: CDR1 MNHNS, CDR2 SASEGT. V was cut by 6 bases and J by 5 bases, with 14 bases left in between. The CDR3 is made up of 15 amino acids. Here the CDR3 reads CASRVIQGDNSPLHF. The DNA for the CDR3 is TGTGCCAGCAGAGTAATACAGGGAGATAATTCACCCCTCCACTTT.

The V call is TRBV5-3, the J call TRBJ1-5, with 7 nucleotides matching TRBD1. TRBV5-3 is noted as an ORF with a role that remains uncertain. This CDR3 comprises 17 residues. V shed 0 bases, J shed 3 bases, and the junction held 9 bases outside the gene matches. The chain's CDR3 is CARSLAVGQPNNQPQHF. The CDR3 DNA sequence: TGTGCCAGAAGCTTGGCAGTGGGACAGCCTAACAATCAGCCCCAGCATTTT.

The genes are TRBV7-9 and TRBJ2-7; D is unclear. The CDR3 has 12 amino acids. Trimming pared 5 bases from V and 3 bases from J, leaving 8 bases between. Germline values: CDR1 SEHNR, CDR2 FQNEAQ (reference sequence). The CDR3 DNA reads TGTGCCAGCAGCGAACACAGCTACGAGCAGTACTTC. This gives the protein CASSEHSYEQYF.

For the CDR3, the DNA is TGTGCCAGCAGCGTAGGGGGGGGAGGGCAGTTCTTC. It encodes CASSVGGGGQFF. The rearrangement uses TRBV9 and TRBJ2-1; 7 bases match TRBD2. CDR1 is SGDLS and CDR2 is YYNGEE in the germline V gene. V lost 0 bases to trimming and J lost 12 bases; unmatched junction nucleotides: 3. This CDR3 region has 12 residues.

The rearrangement uses TRBV6-4 and TRBJ2-2, with D possibly matching TRBD1 (5 bases). Between the trimmed V and J ends, which lost 6 bases and 1 base, there was a span of 9 bases. The CDR3 extends over 14 amino acids. The germline V gene has CDR1 MRHNA and CDR2 SNTAGT. The CDR3 DNA sequence: TGTGCCAGCAGCCTCGACAGGAACACCGGGGAGCTGTTTTTT. Translation: CASSLDRNTGELFF.

The chain carries TRBV7-9 and TRBJ2-7, with TRBD2 identical over 7 bases. CDR1 and CDR2 from the germline V gene are SEHNR and FQNEAQ (reference sequence). The CDR3 spans 13 residues. J gave up 4 bases and V 5 bases, and 5 bases lay outside the gene matches. CDR3 DNA: TGTGCCAGCAGCACGGGGGGACTTTACGAGCAGTACTTC. It is translated as CASSTGGLYEQYF.

The chain joins TRBV7-2 to TRBJ2-7; D ambiguous. The CDR3 consists of 15 residues. V was clipped by 1 base and J by 0 bases, with 10 bases between them. CDR1 and CDR2 (germline): SGHTA, FQGNSA. CDR3 nucleotides: TGTGCCAGCAGCTTAGTCGGTGAAAGCTCCTACGAGCAGTACTTC. Its protein product is CASSLVGESSYEQYF.

This chain connects TRBV29-1 to TRBJ1-3; maybe TRBD1 (6 bases). The germline V and J ends were trimmed by 7 bases and 0 bases, with 13 bases remaining between them. The CDR3 runs 14 residues. Germline values: CDR1 SQVTM, CDR2 ANQGSEA. The CDR3 DNA reads as TGCAGCGCCCAGACAGGTAGCTCTGGAAACACCATATATTTT. This codes for CSAQTGSSGNTIYF.

J is TRBJ2-3 and V is TRBV30, with 8 bases identical to TRBD2. In germline, CDR1 is GTSNPN, CDR2 SVGIG (reference sequence). The CDR3 runs to 13 residues. Losses at the gene ends were 5 bases for V and 4 bases for J; bases not matched to a gene: 5. CDR3 DNA sequence: TGTGCCTGGGGGCGGGGGGCCGCAGATACGCAGTATTTT. This gives the protein CAWGRGAADTQYF.

The V call is TRBV5-1, the J call TRBJ2-5; weak D call: TRBD2 (5 bases). CDR3 length equals 15 residues. Germline V CDR1 and CDR2: SGHRS, YFSETQ. V was cut by 2 bases and J by 2 bases, with 13 bases left in between. The CDR3 reads CASSFPRPGQETQYF. CDR3 nucleotide sequence: TGCGCCAGCAGCTTTCCACGCCCGGGACAAGAGACCCAGTACTTC.

The rearrangement joins TRBV5-1 to TRBJ2-3, with 7 positions matching TRBD1. Germline V CDR1 and CDR2: SGHRS, YFSETQ. Trimming removed 2 bases from V and 2 bases from J; junction bases left unmatched: 11. The CDR3 is 17 amino acids. This CDR3 reads CASSFLRQGLSTDTQYF. In DNA form, the CDR3 reads TGCGCCAGCAGCTTCCTCAGACAGGGCCTTTCCACAGATACGCAGTATTTT.

The rearrangement uses TRBV28 and TRBJ1-1; a possible D gene is TRBD1 (5 bases). The germline V gene has CDR1 MDHEN and CDR2 SYDVKM. The CDR3 totals 15 residues. Deletions cut 8 bases from V and 0 bases from J, with 16 bases between. This CDR3 reads CASDKRGAMNTEAFF. As DNA, the CDR3 is TGTGCCAGCGACAAAAGGGGTGCCATGAACACTGAAGCTTTCTTT.

The chain joins TRBV11-2 to TRBJ2-5, with 11 bases matching TRBD2. From germline, CDR1 is SGHAT and CDR2 FQNNGV. This CDR3 comprises 16 residues. J gave up 3 bases and V 11 bases, and 14 bases lay outside the gene matches. The CDR3 loop reads CASTWGLAATEETQYF. The CDR3 DNA is TGTGCCTCGACTTGGGGACTAGCGGCAACTGAAGAGACCCAGTACTTC. The full variable domain, rest sourced from reference TRBV11-2 and TRBJ2-5, is EAGVAQSPRYKIIEKRQSVAFWCNPISGHATLYWYQQILGQGPKLLIQFQNNGVVDDSQLPKDRFSAERLKGVDSTLKIQPAKLEDSAVYLCASTWGLAATEETQYFGPGTRLLVL.

The table lists this clone with a count of one. The genes are TRBV27 and TRBJ2-7; 7 bases fit TRBD1. V shed 5 bases, J shed 2 bases, and the junction held 9 bases outside the gene matches. CDR1 MNHEY and CDR2 SMNVEV come from the germline V gene (reference sequence). The CDR3 is 15 residues long. DNA for the CDR3: TGTGCCAGCAGTAGACCCGGGACAGTGCCCTACGAGCAGTACTTC. This codes for CASSRPGTVPYEQYF.

The V call is TRBV7-2, the J call TRBJ2-6; the D gene is possibly TRBD1 (6 bases). This CDR3 has 18 residues. Trimming took off 5 bases at V and 0 bases at J, with 17 bases between the two ends. CDR1 is SGHTA, CDR2 FQGNSA, per germline. CDR3 in amino acids: CASSQTGSRNSGANVLTF. The CDR3 DNA sequence: TGTGCCAGCAGCCAGACAGGATCTCGGAACTCTGGGGCCAACGTCCTGACTTTC.

The V and J genes are TRBV7-3 and TRBJ1-1; no definite D call. Germline V gives CDR1 SGHTA, CDR2 FQGTGA. Trimming removed 1 base at V and 11 bases at J, with 17 bases between. The CDR3 has 14 residues. For the CDR3, the DNA is TGTGCCAGCAGCTTAATCCCAGGCGGGTTCGGCGCTTTCTTT. It codes for CASSLIPGGFGAFF.

This clone was counted once. J is TRBJ1-1 and V is TRBV28; 8 bases are shared with TRBD1. V lost 5 bases, J lost 8 bases, and 7 bases stayed unmatched. In germline, CDR1 is MDHEN, CDR2 SYDVKM. The CDR3 totals 13 residues. Written as DNA, the CDR3 is TGTGCCAGCAGTCTAATCAGGACAGGGGAAGCTTTCTTT. It specifies CASSLIRTGEAFF. The variable domain in full, completed from reference TRBV28 and TRBJ1-1, reads DVKVTQSSRYLVKRTGEKVFLECVQDMDHENMFWYRQDPGLGLRLIYFSYDVKMKEKGDIPEGYSVSREKKERFSLILESASTNQTSMYLCASSLIRTGEAFFGQGTRLTVV.

The V gene is TRBV10-2, the J gene TRBJ1-1; D may be TRBD1 (5 bases). CDR3 size: 15 residues. The V gene lost 5 bases and the J gene lost 6 bases, with 19 bases spanning the gap. CDR1 and CDR2 from the germline V gene are WSHSY and SAAADI. The CDR3 sequence: CASSLGNRLGPEAFF. The CDR3 region has the DNA TGCGCCAGCAGTTTGGGAAACAGGCTTGGGCCTGAAGCTTTCTTT.